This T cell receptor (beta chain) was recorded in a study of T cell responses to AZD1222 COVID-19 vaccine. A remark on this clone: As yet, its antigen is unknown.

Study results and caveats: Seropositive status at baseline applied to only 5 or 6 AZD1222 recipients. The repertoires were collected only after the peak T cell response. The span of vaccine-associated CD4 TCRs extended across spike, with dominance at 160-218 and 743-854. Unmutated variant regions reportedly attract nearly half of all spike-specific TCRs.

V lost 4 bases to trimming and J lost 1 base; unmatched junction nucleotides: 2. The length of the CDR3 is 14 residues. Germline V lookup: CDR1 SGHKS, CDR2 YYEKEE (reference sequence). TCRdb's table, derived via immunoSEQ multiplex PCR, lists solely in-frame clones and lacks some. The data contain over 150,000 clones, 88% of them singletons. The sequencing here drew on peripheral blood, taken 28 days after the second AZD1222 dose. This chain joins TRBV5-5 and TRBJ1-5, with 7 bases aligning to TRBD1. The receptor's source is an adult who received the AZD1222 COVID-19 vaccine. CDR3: CASSRDSSNQPQHF. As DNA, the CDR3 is TGTGCCAGCAGCCGGGACAGCAGCAATCAGCCCCAGCATTTT.